This T cell receptor beta chain comes out of a study of T-cell memory formation after mild COVID-19. One entry per CDR3 protein, called by TCRdb with MiXCR from the 5' RACE reads. The sample includes 100,000 to 150,000 distinct CDR3 sequences, about 18% of them seen just once. The CDR3 consists of 15 residues. Looked up from germline, CDR1 is SEHNR and CDR2 is FQNEAQ (reference sequence). Trimming stripped 1 base from V and 0 bases from J, with 6 bases between. The chain joins TRBV7-9 to TRBJ2-2; D ambiguous. The sequenced material came from PBMCs or a T cell subset sorted from them (not recorded which). The origin of this receptor is a man younger than 35 who had mild COVID-19 (a few samples of this study predate the infection). Cell type and time point are not known. CDR3 nucleotides: TGTGCCAGCAGCTTAGACGGCTCGAACACCGGGGAGCTGTTTTTT. This encodes CASSLDGSNTGELFF.